The rows below give T cell receptor beta chains drawn from one sample of a study of shared clonotypes between healthy human individuals. The method was immunoSEQ multiplex PCR; TCRdb's version includes in-frame clones alone and lacks a portion of them. The sample has around 600,000 clones; about 96% are singletons. The material sequenced was naive CD4+ T cells sorted from blood. These receptors all stem from a woman aged 25 to 39 in good health. The CDR3 runs from the conserved cysteine through the conserved F or W.

V	J	CDR3
TRBV18	TRBJ1-5	CASSPPSGGIGQPQHF
TRBV9	TRBJ2-1	CASSVHIPGVPYEQFF
TRBV2	TRBJ2-1	CATAGEGSYNEQFF
TRBV7-8	TRBJ2-3	CASSADSGRLADTQYF
TRBV4-2	TRBJ1-2	CASSQTGTSNYGYTF
TRBV9	TRBJ2-2	CASSVAFTGRVGELFF
TRBV27	TRBJ2-7	CASSFSGPSYEQYF
TRBV18	TRBJ1-4	CASSRRGEELFF
TRBV7-6	TRBJ2-2	CASSLNRNTGELFF
TRBV19	TRBJ1-5	CASSKDSNQPQHF
TRBV5-4	TRBJ2-1	CASSPSGSRYNEQFF
TRBV5-1	TRBJ2-1	CASSLSTVSYNEQFF
TRBV10-3	TRBJ1-2	CAAQGMDYGYTF
TRBV11-2	TRBJ2-1	CASSLVASGRNNEQFF
TRBV2	TRBJ2-7	CASRTGASYEQYF
TRBV18	TRBJ1-1	CASSPGQGSSEAFF
TRBV27	TRBJ2-7	CASSLVEGYAEQYF
TRBV28	TRBJ1-6	CASQAVTGRTSPLHF